This TCR beta chain emerged from a study of T cells in Graves' hyperthyroidism and ophthalmopathy. Study outcomes and limitations: Blood shared most expanded thyroid clonotypes above 0.001.

Amplification of TCR beta CDR3 regions used RNA as the template. The HTBI primer set drove a first-round RT-PCR of the TCR CDR3. TCRdb processed the multiplex PCR reads anew with MiXCR; each CDR3 protein has one entry. The sample has more than 450,000 distinct CDR3 sequences, around 15% seen once; the top ten hold around 14%. This clonotype was observed at least ten times. Antigen: not known. Germline CDR1 reads SNHLY; CDR2 reads FYNNEI. CDR3 size: 16 residues. With 4 bases clipped from V and 3 bases from J, the junction kept 8 bases outside the gene matches. PBMCs were derived from roughly 10 ml fresh peripheral blood.

The V and J genes are TRBV2 and TRBJ2-3, with 9 bases lining up with TRBD2. Sequencing was done on a sample of blood. The TCR was taken from a woman aged 40 to 55 with Graves' hyperthyroidism. CDR3 amino acids: CASSAGGGRGTDTQYF. CDR3 sequence (DNA): TGTGCCAGCAGTGCCGGCGGCGGGAGGGGGACAGATACGCAGTATTTT.